Sequencing of this TCR beta chain was carried out in a study of CD8+CD57+ T cells in acquired aplastic anemia. TCR beta VDJ combinations and CDR3 sequences were profiled from genomic DNA. In TCRdb, the reads were re-called with MiXCR into one record per CDR3 protein. The sample holds fewer than 200,000 distinct CDR3 sequences; approximately 48% are singletons and the top ten take about 1.8%. Selection for sequencing was limited to patients who had shown CD8+CD57+ cell expansion by flow cytometry. Germline V gene sequence: CDR1 LNHNV, CDR2 YYDKDF (reference sequence). The V segment lost 3 bases and the J segment 2 bases; nucleotides outside the gene matches: 10. This CDR3 is 16 amino acids long.

The TCR was taken from a human donor with aplastic anemia. The sample comprised sorted CD4+, CD8+, or CD8+CD57+ T cells (not recorded which) from PBMCs. V and J are TRBV15 and TRBJ2-7, with 7 nucleotides matching TRBD1. In DNA form, the CDR3 reads TGTGCCACCAGCAGTTTAATATCAGGGGGAGCCTACGAGCAGTACTTC. As protein: CATSSLISGGAYEQYF.